The rows below give T cell receptor beta chains drawn from one sample of a study of post-analysis software for immune sequencing data. From the PCR reads, TCRdb called clonotypes with MiXCR, one entry per CDR3 protein. The sample lists about 760,000 distinct CDR3 sequences; about 27% were seen once. Sequenced input: blood. Receptor source: a girl between 5 and 17 years old with multiple sclerosis. The CDR3 runs from the conserved cysteine through the conserved F or W. Part of the rows lack a size; the others show once, few, many or a class for expanded clones.

V	J	size	CDR3
TRBV7-9	TRBJ1-4	.	CASSPLRGTSNEKLFF
TRBV20-1	TRBJ2-5	.	CSASGLAGPEETQYF
TRBV7-2	TRBJ2-5	.	CASSVRGNKETQYF
TRBV5-1	TRBJ1-1	.	CASSFRRANTEAFF
TRBV6-1	TRBJ1-5	.	CASSAAGVNQPQHF
TRBV13	TRBJ1-5	.	CASSSRVRNQPQHF
TRBV5-1	TRBJ2-1	.	CASSLVGRGLNNEQFF
TRBV11-2	TRBJ2-7	few	CASSLGGILGSYEQYF
TRBV24-1	TRBJ1-2	.	CATSDPQGGHGYTF
TRBV6-2/TRBV6-3	TRBJ1-1	.	CASSPVPGGMNTEAFF
TRBV6-5	TRBJ2-1	.	CASSGRARERNEQFF
TRBV4-3	TRBJ2-3	.	CASSRRLYRQGYTDTQYF
TRBV14	TRBJ1-2	.	CASSQQQAVGGYTF
TRBV12-3/TRBV12-4	TRBJ2-4	.	CAGSLPGNIQYF
TRBV7-2	TRBJ2-5	few	CASSQQTSWGETQYF
TRBV5-1	TRBJ2-1	.	CASSPIAGVHNEQFF
TRBV28	TRBJ2-6	once	CASSFPLAGPGANVLTF
TRBV6-6	TRBJ2-7	many	CASSYSTTGGLEQYF
TRBV5-1	TRBJ2-2	.	CASSSTGTRNTGELFF
TRBV6-6	TRBJ1-6	.	CASSGQDNSPLHF
TRBV28	.	few	CASSLSGDGYEQYF
TRBV7-8	TRBJ2-4	.	CASSLGGGVGYAKNIQYF
TRBV25-1	TRBJ2-1	once	CASSEPDPGNEQFF
TRBV12-3/TRBV12-4	TRBJ2-3	.	CASSSGGQRADTQYF
TRBV25-1	TRBJ1-1	.	CASSPGGGGKAFF
TRBV5-1	TRBJ2-6	few	CASSPGQGVAGANVLTF
TRBV6-1	TRBJ1-6	.	CASIDQGYYNSPLHF
TRBV18	TRBJ2-7	.	CVSSANSYEQYF
TRBV10-2	TRBJ1-5	.	CASSEATGVRNQPQHF
TRBV29-1	.	.	CSALKHDSYEQYF
TRBV5-1	TRBJ1-1	.	CASSLSRSNTEAFF
TRBV18	TRBJ1-2	.	CASSPLQGQGSSNYGYTF
TRBV29-1	TRBJ1-2	.	CSVSQEKGYTF
TRBV20-1	TRBJ1-2	.	CSARDRKSFGYTF
TRBV7-9	TRBJ1-2	few	CASSPLDRGDGYTF
TRBV7-2	TRBJ2-7	few	CASSGIEREAPYEQYF
TRBV5-1	TRBJ2-5	.	CASSLPSGDTRLLETQYF
TRBV20-1	TRBJ2-7	many	CSVLSSGTYEQYF
TRBV6-5	TRBJ1-5	.	CASSRKGQGWQPQHF
TRBV27	TRBJ2-7	.	CASSLTSGNHYEQYF
TRBV5-1	.	.	CASSFPRDRGFLYEQYF
TRBV5-1	TRBJ2-5	.	CASSHPGGIETQYF
TRBV7-2	TRBJ1-1	few	CASSLAYSKTGGTEAFF
TRBV6-1	TRBJ2-3	.	CASSEVGGTTDTQYF
TRBV7-2	TRBJ1-4	few	CASSLVGGTAEKLFF
TRBV12-3/TRBV12-4	TRBJ2-1	many	CASSLGGTDNEQFF
TRBV10-3	TRBJ2-3	few	CAIARTSGSPDTQYF
TRBV24-1	TRBJ2-2	.	CATSEEAWGQGTLTGELFF
TRBV5-1	.	.	CASSWGTGFEQYF
TRBV20-1	TRBJ2-5	few	CSSGPPGEETQYF
TRBV20-1	TRBJ1-6	few	CSATHRGANSPLHF
TRBV20-1	TRBJ2-5	.	CSYGRTGQETQYF
TRBV4-3	TRBJ1-1	few	CASSRGHVTEAFF
TRBV27	TRBJ2-1	few	CASSDRGVRPYNEQFF
TRBV27	TRBJ2-7	few	CASSSLDREDEQYF